Listed here are 28 T cell receptor beta chains from one sample, sequenced in a study of regulatory T cells in long-lasting Graves disease. Indicated time point: newly diagnosed GD, antithyroid drugs for less than 3 months. From PBMCs, RNA was extracted and then used to make the TCR library. iRepertoire HTBI primers and Arm-PCR of CDR3 regions built TCR beta libraries. TCRdb used MiXCR to reprocess the multiplex PCR reads, holding one entry per CDR3 protein. The table shows about 350,000 distinct CDR3 sequences, with about 17% occurring only once. The same data also went into a second study, on T cells in Graves' hyperthyroidism and ophthalmopathy.

The sample was peripheral blood mononuclear cells (PBMCs), taken at new diagnosis, from a patient treated with antithyroid drugs. These receptor sequences come from a woman aged 18 to 35 with Graves disease.

The chain is built from TRBV4-1 and TRBJ2-7; 7 bases are shared with TRBD2. Germline loops: CDR1 MGHRA, CDR2 YSYEKL. The V and J ends lost 3 bases and 3 bases, in that order; junction bases with no gene match: 8. The CDR3 contains 15 residues. The CDR3 region is CASSQPSGGVYEQYF. The CDR3 DNA reads as TGCGCCAGCAGCCAGCCTAGCGGAGGAGTCTACGAGCAGTACTTC.

This clonotype was found many times. The rearrangement uses TRBV11-3 and TRBJ1-5; D remains unclear. The CDR3 is made up of 17 amino acids. Germline V gene sequence: CDR1 SGHNT, CDR2 YENEEA. V lost 10 bases and J lost 2, with 24 bases in between. In nucleotides, the CDR3 is TGTGCCAACCCACACCCACTCCCCAGGCCCCGCAATCAGCCCCAGCATTTT. Amino acids: CANPHPLPRPRNQPQHF.

This clonotype came up many times. J is TRBJ2-1 and V is TRBV18; D is perhaps TRBD1 (6 bases). The germline V gene encodes CDR1 KGHSH and CDR2 LQKENI. V was trimmed by 7 bases and J by 0 bases, leaving 13 bases between them. CDR3 size: 15 residues. This CDR3 is CASFRDRNSYNEQFF. Written as DNA, the CDR3 is TGTGCCAGCTTCCGCGACAGGAACTCCTACAATGAGCAGTTCTTC.

This clonotype was counted many times. This chain uses TRBV6-1 with TRBJ2-7; unclear D gene. Germline CDR1 MNHNS, CDR2 SASEGT. The CDR3 loop spans 15 amino acids. V gave up 1 base and J gave up 0 bases, with 10 bases separating them. CDR3 sequence (DNA): TGTGCCAGCAGTGAAGAAGACGGTAGCTCCTACGAGCAGTACTTC. It is translated as CASSEEDGSSYEQYF.

This clonotype was counted many times. The V gene is TRBV20-1, the J gene TRBJ2-7; 7 bases align to TRBD1. Germline CDR1 and CDR2: DFQATT and SNEGSKA (reference sequence). The CDR3 contains 14 residues. V lost 5 bases, J lost 4 bases, and 11 bases stayed unmatched. The DNA for the CDR3 is TGCAGTGCTGGTCAGACAGGGATCGGGTACGAGCAGTACTTC. This translates into CSAGQTGIGYEQYF.

This clonotype was recorded at least ten times. The chain combines TRBV6-1 with TRBJ1-6; D is ambiguous. Trimming removed 5 bases at V and 7 bases at J, with 18 bases between. Germline assignment: CDR1 MNHNS and CDR2 SASEGT. The CDR3 sequence is 16 residues long. CDR3 sequence: CASSPRSSVANSPLHF. CDR3 bases: TGTGCCAGCAGTCCAAGATCGTCCGTGGCCAATTCACCCCTCCACTTT.

This clonotype appeared many times. The CDR3 protein is CASSSGTAARGYTF. As DNA, the CDR3 is TGTGCCAGCAGCAGCGGGACCGCGGCGCGAGGCTACACCTTC. The V and J genes are TRBV5-4 and TRBJ1-2; a possible D gene is TRBD1 (5 bases). Trimming took 4 bases from V and 8 from J, leaving 18 bases between them. The germline gives CDR1 SGHNT, CDR2 YYREEE (reference sequence). The CDR3 totals 14 residues.

This clonotype appeared a few times. The chain combines TRBV12-3 or TRBV12-4 with TRBJ2-2; TRBD2 aligns across 10 bases. After removal of 6 bases from V and 5 bases from J, the junction contained 6 bases not matched to a gene. The CDR3 is 15 residues long. The CDR3 loop is CASRQLAGRTGELFF. For the CDR3, the DNA is TGTGCCAGCAGGCAACTAGCGGGGAGGACCGGGGAGCTGTTTTTT.

This clonotype has at least ten counts. The CDR3 DNA follows: TGTGCCAGCAGAATCGACAGGGTCGTCGGGTCACCCCTCCACTTT. The encoded protein is CASRIDRVVGSPLHF. This chain connects TRBV28 to TRBJ1-6; 7 bases map to TRBD1. Germline V CDR1 and CDR2: MDHEN, SYDVKM. V was pared by 6 bases and J by 10 bases, with 12 bases of the junction left unmatched. This CDR3 is built from 15 residues.

V and J are TRBV7-9 and TRBJ2-5, with TRBD1 matching over 8 bases. The CDR3 extends over 16 amino acids. After removal of 5 bases from V and 5 bases from J, the junction contained 13 bases not matched to a gene. The V gene's germline CDR1 is SEHNR and CDR2 FQNEAQ (reference sequence). The CDR3 DNA reads TGTGCCAGCAGCCCCCTCGGACAGGGAAAACTCGAGACCCAGTACTTC. Protein product: CASSPLGQGKLETQYF.

In this sample, this clonotype turned up many times. The rearrangement links TRBV18 to TRBJ1-1; 10 nucleotides match TRBD1. Per germline, CDR1 KGHSH and CDR2 LQKENI. CDR3 length equals 14 residues. The J segment lost 5 bases and the V segment lost 4 bases, leaving 4 bases of the junction unmatched. CDR3 sequence reads: CASSQGQGETEAFF. The CDR3 DNA is TGTGCCAGCTCACAAGGACAGGGGGAAACTGAAGCTTTCTTT.

At least ten counts were recorded for this clonotype. The chain uses TRBV14 and TRBJ2-3; no reliable D call. This CDR3 has 12 residues. V lost 8 bases and J lost 2, with 8 bases in between. CDR1 is SGHDN and CDR2 is FVKESK in the germline V gene. The CDR3 is CASLGNTDTQYF. DNA for the CDR3: TGTGCCAGCCTGGGGAACACAGATACGCAGTATTTT.

This clonotype was seen ten or more times. This chain uses TRBV10-3 with TRBJ1-1; D not certain. The CDR3 covers 13 residues. CDR1 is ENHRY and CDR2 is SYGVKD in the germline V gene. With 4 bases removed from V and 1 base from J, the gap between germline ends came to 7 bases. The DNA for the CDR3 is TGTGCCATCAGTGGACGGGGGAACACTGAAGCTTTCTTT. The encoded protein is CAISGRGNTEAFF.

This clonotype was seen a few times. The chain carries TRBV5-1 and TRBJ1-2, with unresolved D. Germline CDR1 and CDR2: SGHRS and YFSETQ. The CDR3 is 13 residues long. Trimming stripped 0 bases from V and 5 bases from J, with 8 bases between. The CDR3 is CASSLEQKYGYTF. The CDR3 coding sequence is TGCGCCAGCAGCTTGGAACAGAAGTATGGCTACACCTTC.

This clonotype has a count of ten or more. The chain combines TRBV12-3 or TRBV12-4 with TRBJ2-1, with 11 bases aligning to TRBD2. Trimming cost V 6 bases and J 3 bases; bases outside gene matches: 4. The CDR3 consists of 15 residues. CDR3 nucleotide sequence: TGTGCCAGCAGAATCGGACTAGCGGGCTACAATGAGCAGTTCTTC. It translates to CASRIGLAGYNEQFF.

This clonotype has ten or more counts. CDR3 region: CSASNRLFNQPQHF. CDR3 nucleotides: TGCAGTGCTAGTAACAGACTATTCAATCAGCCCCAGCATTTT. The rearrangement joins TRBV20-1 to TRBJ1-5; D is unclear. Germline CDR1 reads DFQATT; CDR2 reads SNEGSKA (reference sequence). V was shortened by 3 bases and J by 3 bases, with 12 bases between the two germline ends. The CDR3 is 14 residues long.

This clonotype was recorded many times. The chain carries TRBV4-1 and TRBJ2-1; D might be TRBD1 (5 bases). Germline CDR1 MGHRA, CDR2 YSYEKL. V was cut by 0 bases and J by 0 bases, with 12 bases left in between. The CDR3 length is 17 residues. The CDR3 DNA follows: TGCGCCAGCAGCCAAGATGGGGCGGACAACTCCTACAATGAGCAGTTCTTC. This sequence encodes CASSQDGADNSYNEQFF.

This clonotype was seen repeatedly, ten times or more. The chain recombines TRBV6-1 with TRBJ2-7; 7 bases agree with TRBD1. Germline CDR1 and CDR2: MNHNS and SASEGT. This CDR3 spans 13 amino acids. The V and J ends lost 9 bases and 1 base, in that order; junction bases with no gene match: 6. The CDR3 region has the DNA TGTGCCAGTTGGACAGGCGATTCCTACGAGCAGTACTTC. Translation gives CASWTGDSYEQYF.

This clonotype was observed at least ten times. The chain carries TRBV2 and TRBJ2-2; D call uncertain. Germline V lookup: CDR1 SNHLY, CDR2 FYNNEI. The CDR3 totals 13 residues. Trimming stripped 3 bases from V and 4 bases from J, with 6 bases between. As DNA, the CDR3 is TGTGCCAGCAGTGACCCTGCCACCGGGGAGCTGTTTTTT. This gives the protein CASSDPATGELFF.

The chain is built from TRBV7-8 and TRBJ2-7; tentative D call: TRBD1 (6 bases). Germline lookup yields CDR1 SGHVS and CDR2 FQNEAQ. The CDR3 runs to 17 residues. V was clipped by 0 bases and J by 0 bases, with 15 bases between them. CDR3 amino acids: CASSLARVSGDSYEQYF. The CDR3 nucleotides are TGTGCCAGCAGCTTAGCGAGAGTCTCAGGGGACTCCTACGAGCAGTACTTC.

This chain connects TRBV12-3 or TRBV12-4 to TRBJ2-5; D possibly corresponds to TRBD2 (6 bases). V was shortened by 5 bases and J by 5 bases, with 15 bases between the two germline ends. CDR3 length: 14 amino acids. CDR3 amino acids: CASSPLLALETQYF. For the CDR3, the DNA is TGTGCCAGCAGTCCCCTACTAGCATTGGAGACCCAGTACTTC.

This clonotype was seen ten or more times. The chain couples TRBV4-1 to TRBJ2-7, with D unresolved. This CDR3 has 14 amino acids. The V end lost 1 base, the J end lost 0 bases, and 7 bases lay between the germline ends. Germline assignment: CDR1 MGHRA and CDR2 YSYEKL. The DNA of the CDR3 is TGCGCCAGCAGCCAAGGCCAGTTCTCCTACGAGCAGTACTTC. This translates into CASSQGQFSYEQYF.

This clonotype was observed a handful of times. The V and J genes are TRBV29-1 and TRBJ1-1, with D possibly being TRBD1 (5 bases). Germline V gene sequence: CDR1 SQVTM, CDR2 ANQGSEA. The CDR3 length is 14 residues. Trimming removed 0 bases from V and 1 base from J, with 9 bases in between. DNA for the CDR3: TGCAGCGTTGAAGATGGGGCGGCGAACACTGAAGCTTTCTTT. Residues: CSVEDGAANTEAFF.

This clonotype showed up just a few times. The chain employs TRBV13 and TRBJ1-2; possibly TRBD1 for D (6 bases). From germline, CDR1 is PRHDT and CDR2 FYEKMQ (reference sequence). The CDR3 spans 16 residues. Trimming cost V 4 bases and J 5 bases, with 20 bases left between them. DNA for the CDR3: TGTGCCAGCAGCTACCTTGTGGGGGGCTGGGCATATGGCTACACCTTC. It yields the protein CASSYLVGGWAYGYTF. Looking up the rest from reference TRBV13 and TRBJ1-2 gives the full variable domain: AAGVIQSPRHLIKEKRETATLKCYPIPRHDTVYWYQQGPGQDPQFLISFYEKMQSDKGSIPDRFSAQQFSDYHSELNMSSLELGDSALYFCASSYLVGGWAYGYTFGSGTRLTVV.

This clonotype was found many times. This rearrangement joins TRBV6-1 to TRBJ1-2; TRBD1 matches at 7 bases. This CDR3 spans 15 amino acids. J gave up 6 bases and V 4 bases, and 11 bases lay outside the gene matches. CDR1 and CDR2 from the germline V gene are MNHNS and SASEGT. Written as DNA, the CDR3 is TGTGCCAGCAGTGGACAGGGATGGGCTCCCCATGGCTACACCTTC. Its protein product is CASSGQGWAPHGYTF.

This clonotype was seen a handful of times. J is TRBJ2-7 and V is TRBV19; 9 bases line up with TRBD1. The CDR3 is 15 amino acids. Germline lookup yields CDR1 LNHDA and CDR2 SQIVND (reference sequence). V shed 2 bases, J shed 4 bases, and the junction held 6 bases outside the gene matches. This CDR3 is CASSISGQGGYEQYF. The CDR3 DNA reads as TGTGCCAGTAGTATATCGGGACAGGGTGGATACGAGCAGTACTTC.

This clonotype was counted at least ten times. The rearrangement joins TRBV15 to TRBJ2-5; D gene uncertain. The CDR3 has 16 amino acids. Trimming stripped 1 base from V and 0 bases from J, with 12 bases between. Per the germline V gene, CDR1 is LNHNV and CDR2 is YYDKDF (reference sequence). DNA of the CDR3: TGTGCCACCAGCAGAGGTGTAGGCCCTTACCAAGAGACCCAGTACTTC. The encoded protein is CATSRGVGPYQETQYF.

This clonotype has only a few counts. The gene calls are TRBV24-1 and TRBJ2-7; a possible D gene is TRBD2 (7 bases). Germline CDR1 KGHDR, CDR2 SFDVKD. The CDR3 is made up of 13 amino acids. Trimming took 12 bases from V and 7 from J, leaving 21 bases between them. The CDR3 nucleotides read TGTGCCGCGATAGGGGGGGCATTAGGAGAGCAGTACTTC. Translated, it gives CAAIGGALGEQYF.